These 5 T cell receptor beta chains came from one sample sequenced in a study of tumor-infiltrating lymphocytes in localized non-small cell lung cancer. Sequencing was performed with immunoSEQ multiplex PCR; in TCRdb, only in-frame clones are kept and a portion is missing. The repertoire has about 10,000 clones, about 60% of them found once; the top ten carry around 9.9%. Sequences were obtained from uninvolved lung tissue not adjacent to the tumor. The receptors here all came from a human donor with non-small cell lung cancer.

V gene TRBV19 combines with J gene TRBJ2-7; no clear D. CDR1 is LNHDA and CDR2 is SQIVND in the germline V gene (reference sequence). The CDR3 totals 15 residues. V dropped 0 bases and J dropped 0 bases, with 9 bases sitting between them. CDR3: CASSIDSQSSYEQYF. The CDR3 DNA reads as TGTGCCAGTAGTATAGACAGCCAGAGCTCCTACGAGCAGTACTTC.

The rearrangement joins TRBV4-3 to TRBJ2-1; 8 bases are a match to TRBD1. This CDR3 spans 15 amino acids. V trimming: 3 bases; J trimming: 7 bases; junction bases outside the gene matches: 8. Germline V gene sequence: CDR1 LGHNA, CDR2 YSLEER. CDR3 loop: CASSHLGQGGNEQFF. The DNA for the CDR3 is TGCGCCAGCAGCCACCTTGGACAGGGTGGGAATGAGCAGTTCTTC.

This clone qualifies as medium-sized. The chain joins TRBV19 to TRBJ2-1; 11 nucleotides align to TRBD1. Germline V lookup: CDR1 LNHDA, CDR2 SQIVND (reference sequence). The V gene end was trimmed by 4 bases and the J gene end by 2 bases; junction bases not matched to a gene: 1. The CDR3 is 15 residues long. CDR3 nucleotide sequence: TGTGCCAGTAGTAGGGGACAGGGGGCCTACAATGAGCAGTTCTTC. It yields the protein CASSRGQGAYNEQFF.

This clone was found a few times. V usage is TRBV14 and J usage is TRBJ2-3; TRBD1 is a possible D gene (5 bases). The germline CDR1 and CDR2 sequences are SGHDN and FVKESK. The CDR3 length is 11 residues. Trimming took off 5 bases at V and 6 bases at J, with 6 bases between the two ends. The CDR3: CASSSGDTQYF. The CDR3, as DNA: TGTGCCAGCAGCTCAGGGGATACGCAGTATTTT.

The rearrangement links TRBV19 to TRBJ2-2, with unresolved D. Trimming shortened V by 7 bases and J by 2 bases, and 11 bases separated the two germline ends. The CDR3 sequence is 14 residues long. Germline V lookup: CDR1 LNHDA, CDR2 SQIVND (reference sequence). CDR3 DNA sequence: TGTGCCAGTAAGATCCTAGGTAACACCGGGGAGCTGTTTTTT. Encoded protein: CASKILGNTGELFF.